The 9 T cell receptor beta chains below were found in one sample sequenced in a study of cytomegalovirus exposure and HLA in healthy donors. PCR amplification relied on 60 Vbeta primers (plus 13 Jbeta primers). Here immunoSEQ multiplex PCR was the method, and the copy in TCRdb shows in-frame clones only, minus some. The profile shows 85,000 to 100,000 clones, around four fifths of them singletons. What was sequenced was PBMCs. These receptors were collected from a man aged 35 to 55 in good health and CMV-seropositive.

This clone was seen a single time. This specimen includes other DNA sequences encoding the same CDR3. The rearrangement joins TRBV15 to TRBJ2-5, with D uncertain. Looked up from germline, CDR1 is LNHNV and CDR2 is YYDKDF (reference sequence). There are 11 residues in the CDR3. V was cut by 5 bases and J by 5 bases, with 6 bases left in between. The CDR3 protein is CATSLRETQYF. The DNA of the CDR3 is TGTGCCACCAGCCTTCGGGAGACCCAGTACTTC. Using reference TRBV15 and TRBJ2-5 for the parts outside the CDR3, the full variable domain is DAMVIQNPRYQVTQFGKPVTLSCSQTLNHNVMYWYQQKSSQAPKLLFHYYDKDFNNEADTPDNFQSRRPNTSFCFLDIRSPGLGDTAMYLCATSLRETQYFGPGTRLLVL.

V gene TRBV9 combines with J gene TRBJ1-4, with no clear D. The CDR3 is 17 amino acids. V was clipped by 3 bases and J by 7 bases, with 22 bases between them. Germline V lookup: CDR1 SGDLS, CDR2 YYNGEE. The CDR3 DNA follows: TGTGCCAGCAGCGCTCCAGGTGGGAGTTTGTGGGGTGAAAAACTGTTTTTT. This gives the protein CASSAPGGSLWGEKLFF.

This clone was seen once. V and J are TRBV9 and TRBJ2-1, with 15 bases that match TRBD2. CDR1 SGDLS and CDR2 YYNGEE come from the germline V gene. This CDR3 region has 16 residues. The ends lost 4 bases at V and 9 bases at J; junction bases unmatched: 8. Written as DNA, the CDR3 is TGTGCCAGCAGCCCCGAAACGGGACTAGCGGGGGGTGAGCAGTTCTTC. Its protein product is CASSPETGLAGGEQFF.

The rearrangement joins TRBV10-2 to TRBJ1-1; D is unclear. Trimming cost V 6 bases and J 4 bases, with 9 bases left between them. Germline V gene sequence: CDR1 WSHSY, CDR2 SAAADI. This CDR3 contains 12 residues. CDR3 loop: CASRGVGTEAFF. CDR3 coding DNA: TGCGCCAGCAGGGGAGTGGGCACTGAAGCTTTCTTT.

CDR3 nucleotide sequence: TGCGCCAGCAGCTTCCGGACTAGCGGGAGGGACAATGAGCAGTTCTTC. It translates to CASSFRTSGRDNEQFF. The genes are TRBV5-1 and TRBJ2-1; 15 nucleotides align to TRBD2. V trimming: 2 bases; J trimming: 5 bases; junction bases outside the gene matches: 2. CDR1 is SGHRS, CDR2 YFSETQ, per germline. The CDR3 sequence is 16 residues long.

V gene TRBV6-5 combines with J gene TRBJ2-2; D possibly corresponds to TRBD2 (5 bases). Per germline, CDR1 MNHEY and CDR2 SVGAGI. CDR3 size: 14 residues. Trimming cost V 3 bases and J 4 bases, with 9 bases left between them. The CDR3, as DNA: TGTGCCAGCAGTTATTATCGGGGCACCGGGGAGCTGTTTTTT. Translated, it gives CASSYYRGTGELFF.

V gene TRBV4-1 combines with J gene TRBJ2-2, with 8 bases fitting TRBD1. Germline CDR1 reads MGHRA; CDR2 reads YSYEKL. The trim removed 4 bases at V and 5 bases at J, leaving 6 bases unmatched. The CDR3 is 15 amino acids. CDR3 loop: CASSLRTGRTGELFF. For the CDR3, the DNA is TGCGCCAGCAGCCTAAGGACAGGGCGGACCGGGGAGCTGTTTTTT.

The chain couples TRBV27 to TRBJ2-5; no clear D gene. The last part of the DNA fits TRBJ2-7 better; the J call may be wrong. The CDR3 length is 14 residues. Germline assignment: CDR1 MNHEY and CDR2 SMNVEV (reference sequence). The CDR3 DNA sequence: TGTGCCAGCAGTTTATCCGTGAGCTGGGGCGAGCAGTACTTC. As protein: CASSLSVSWGEQYF.

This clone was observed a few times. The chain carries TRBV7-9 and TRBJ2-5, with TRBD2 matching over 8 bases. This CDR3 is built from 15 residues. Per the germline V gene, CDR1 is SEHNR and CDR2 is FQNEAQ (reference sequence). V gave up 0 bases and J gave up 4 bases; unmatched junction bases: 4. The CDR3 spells CASSLASGGGETQYF. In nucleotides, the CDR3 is TGTGCCAGCAGCTTAGCATCGGGGGGGGGAGAGACCCAGTACTTC. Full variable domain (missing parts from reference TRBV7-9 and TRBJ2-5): DTGVSQNPRHKITKRGQNVTFRCDPISEHNRLYWYRQTLGQGPEFLTYFQNEAQLEKSRLLSDRFSAERPKGSFSTLEIQRTEQGDSAMYLCASSLASGGGETQYFGPGTRLLVL.